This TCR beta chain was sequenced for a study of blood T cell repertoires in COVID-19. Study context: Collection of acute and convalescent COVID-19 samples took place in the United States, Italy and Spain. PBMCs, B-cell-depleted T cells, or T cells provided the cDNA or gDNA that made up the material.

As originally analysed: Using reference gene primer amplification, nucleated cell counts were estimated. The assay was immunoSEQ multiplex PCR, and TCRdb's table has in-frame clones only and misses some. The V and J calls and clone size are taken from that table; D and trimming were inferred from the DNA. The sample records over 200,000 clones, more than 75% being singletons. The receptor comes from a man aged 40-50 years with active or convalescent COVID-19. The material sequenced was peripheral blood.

The CDR3 DNA sequence: TGTGCCACCTCCGTCGGGGGGGGGCCCTACGAGCAGTACTTC. It translates to CATSVGGGPYEQYF. V gene TRBV6-5 combines with J gene TRBJ2-7; 8 bases are shared with TRBD2. J was trimmed by 2 bases and V by 10 bases; bases with no gene match: 10. Germline CDR1 and CDR2: MNHEY and SVGAGI. The CDR3 has 14 amino acids.